This T cell receptor (beta chain) appears in the sequencing data of a study of T-cell reconstitution after alpha-beta-depleted transplantation in children. Study-level findings and limits: Alpha-beta T cells present about two months after transplant were reported to originate from several hundred expanded graft clones. It was surviving recipient T cells and thymic progenitors that gave some patients high TCRbeta diversity at day 60. A year post-transplant, T-cell counts and diversity derived mostly from newly produced T cells.

A library of TCRbeta sequences, prepared with unique molecular identifiers, was generated. TCRdb used MiXCR to reprocess the PCR reads, holding one entry per CDR3 protein. This table has 280,000 or so distinct CDR3 sequences, around a tenth appearing once. This clonotype was counted ten times or more. Its antigen is as yet unknown. Germline values: CDR1 SGHRS, CDR2 YFSETQ. V was trimmed by 0 bases and J by 1 base, leaving 13 bases between them. The CDR3 has 16 residues. The specimen was peripheral blood, collected 180 days after TCRalphabeta/CD19-depleted stem cell transplant. This sequence joins TRBV5-1 and TRBJ2-5; D call uncertain. This sequence was found in a male patient between 2 and 15 years old who had a stem cell transplant for chronic granulomatous disease, so the T cells may come from the graft donor. The CDR3 is CASSLAPRPSQETQYF. The CDR3 coding sequence is TGCGCCAGCAGCTTGGCTCCCAGACCAAGCCAAGAGACCCAGTACTTC.